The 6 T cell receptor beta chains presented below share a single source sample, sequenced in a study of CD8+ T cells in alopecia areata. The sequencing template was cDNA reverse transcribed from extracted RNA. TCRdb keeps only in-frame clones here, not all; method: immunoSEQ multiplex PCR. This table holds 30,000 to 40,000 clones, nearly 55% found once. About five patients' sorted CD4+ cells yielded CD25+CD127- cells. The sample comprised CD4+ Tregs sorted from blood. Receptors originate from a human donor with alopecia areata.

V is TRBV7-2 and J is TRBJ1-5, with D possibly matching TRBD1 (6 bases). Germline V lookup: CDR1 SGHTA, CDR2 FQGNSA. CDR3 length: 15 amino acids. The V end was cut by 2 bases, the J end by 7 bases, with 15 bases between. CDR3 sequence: CASSLRYGGGQPQHF. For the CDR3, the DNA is TGTGCCAGCAGCTTAAGATACGGGGGCGGACAGCCCCAGCATTTT.

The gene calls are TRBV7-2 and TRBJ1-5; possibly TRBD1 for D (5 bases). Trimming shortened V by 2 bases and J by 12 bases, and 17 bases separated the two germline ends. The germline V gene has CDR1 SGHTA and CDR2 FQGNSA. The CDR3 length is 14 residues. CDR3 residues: CASSLFRTQVCQHF. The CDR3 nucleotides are TGTGCCAGCAGCTTATTTCGGACACAAGTTTGCCAGCATTTT.

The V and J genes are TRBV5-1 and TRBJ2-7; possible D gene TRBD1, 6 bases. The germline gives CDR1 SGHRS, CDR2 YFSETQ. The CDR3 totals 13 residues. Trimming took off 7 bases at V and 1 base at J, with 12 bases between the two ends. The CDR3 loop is CASGETGSYEQYF. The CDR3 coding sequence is TGCGCCAGCGGAGAGACAGGTTCCTACGAGCAGTACTTC.

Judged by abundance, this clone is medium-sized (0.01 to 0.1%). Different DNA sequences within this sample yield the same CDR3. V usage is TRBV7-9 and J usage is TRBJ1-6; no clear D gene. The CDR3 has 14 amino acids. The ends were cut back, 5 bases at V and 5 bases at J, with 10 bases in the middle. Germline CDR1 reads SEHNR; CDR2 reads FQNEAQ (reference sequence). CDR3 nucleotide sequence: TGTGCCAGCAGCCTGACACAAAATAATTCACCCCTCCACTTT. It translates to CASSLTQNNSPLHF.

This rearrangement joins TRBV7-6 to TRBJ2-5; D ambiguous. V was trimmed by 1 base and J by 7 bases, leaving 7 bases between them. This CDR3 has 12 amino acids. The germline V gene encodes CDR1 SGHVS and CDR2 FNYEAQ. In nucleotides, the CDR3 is TGTGCCAGCAGCTTAGACGGGCGGACCCAGTACTTC. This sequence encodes CASSLDGRTQYF.

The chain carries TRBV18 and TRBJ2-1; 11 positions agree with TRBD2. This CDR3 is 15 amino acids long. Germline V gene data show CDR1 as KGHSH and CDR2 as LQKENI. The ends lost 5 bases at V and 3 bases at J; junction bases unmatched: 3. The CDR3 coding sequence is TGTGCCAGCTCATCACTAGCGGGGGACTACAATGAGCAGTTCTTC. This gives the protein CASSSLAGDYNEQFF.